This T cell receptor beta chain was identified in a study of T cell clonality in common variable immunodeficiency. This clone was seen a few times. Its specificity is unknown. The read terminates 3 residues ahead of where the CDR3 ends, so the germline J gene completes it. The CVID group had about 15 females and 29 males, mean age around 40. For at least one year, all CVID subjects received replacement immunoglobulin. Heparinized whole blood, 5 to 8 ml, came from each donor. Findings of the study overall: CVID subjects shared fewer TCRbeta clones than healthy controls did. In common variable immunodeficiency, TCR beta chains reportedly carried fewer deletions and N-nucleotide insertions.

Sequencing was performed with immunoSEQ multiplex PCR; in TCRdb, only in-frame clones are kept and a portion is missing. This sample carries about 21,000 clones, none of them present only once. The ends lost 5 bases at V and 1 base at J; junction bases unmatched: 1. The CDR3 runs 13 residues. Germline loops: CDR1 MGHDK, CDR2 SYGVNS. The chain uses TRBV25-1 and TRBJ1-1; 7 nucleotides align to TRBD1. The TCR was taken from a human donor with common variable immunodeficiency. The sequencing input was peripheral blood mononuclear cells. Partial CDR3 DNA: TGTGCCAGCAGTCGACAGGGGAACACTGAA. It yields the protein CASSRQGNTE. The entire CDR3 reads CASSRQGNTEAFF.